This TCR beta chain came from a study of regulatory T cells in long-lasting Graves disease. The table lists this clonotype with many counts. Building of the TCR beta libraries involved iRepertoire HTBI primers and Arm-PCR of CDR3 regions. TCRdb recomputed calls from the multiplex PCR reads with MiXCR, one row per CDR3 protein. The sample consists of more than 300,000 distinct CDR3 sequences, roughly 25% of them appearing once. The length of the CDR3 is 16 residues. Germline CDR1 reads SGHTA; CDR2 reads FQGNSA. V lost 4 bases and J lost 1; bases outside the gene matches: 6. The time point denotes: persistent/refractory GD, antithyroid drugs over 5 years with positive TRAb. The TCR library was made from RNA that had been extracted from PBMCs in TRIzol.

The rearrangement uses TRBV7-2 and TRBJ2-4; 8 bases are a match to TRBD1. The clonotype was recovered from a woman aged 35 to 49 with Graves disease. Sequenced material: peripheral blood mononuclear cells (PBMCs), taken when the disease was refractory, from a patient treated with antithyroid drugs. The CDR3 reads CASSSDRGWAKNIQYF. In nucleotides, the CDR3 is TGTGCCAGCAGCTCCGACAGGGGATGGGCCAAAAACATTCAGTACTTC.